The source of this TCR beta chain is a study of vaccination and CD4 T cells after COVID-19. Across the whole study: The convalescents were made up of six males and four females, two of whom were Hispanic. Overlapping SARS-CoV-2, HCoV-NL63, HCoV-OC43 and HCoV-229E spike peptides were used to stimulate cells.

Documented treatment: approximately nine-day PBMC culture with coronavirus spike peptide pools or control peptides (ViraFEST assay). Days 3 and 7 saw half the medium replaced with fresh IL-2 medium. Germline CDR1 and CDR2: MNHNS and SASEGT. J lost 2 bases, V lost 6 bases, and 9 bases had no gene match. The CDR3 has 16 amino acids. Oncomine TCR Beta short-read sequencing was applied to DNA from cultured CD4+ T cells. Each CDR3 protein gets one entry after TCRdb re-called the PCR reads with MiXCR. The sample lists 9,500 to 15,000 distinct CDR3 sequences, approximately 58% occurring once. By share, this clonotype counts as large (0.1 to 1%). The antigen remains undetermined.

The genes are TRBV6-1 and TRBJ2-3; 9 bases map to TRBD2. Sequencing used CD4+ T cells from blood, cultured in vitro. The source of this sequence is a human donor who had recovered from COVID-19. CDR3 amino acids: CASSHRVAGVTDTQYF. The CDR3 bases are TGTGCCAGCAGCCACCGGGTAGCGGGAGTCACAGATACGCAGTATTTT.